This T cell receptor beta chain was retrieved from a study of blood T cell repertoires in COVID-19. Authors' analysis steps: Using reference gene primer amplification, nucleated cell counts were estimated. Repertoires were generated with immunoSEQ multiplex PCR, while TCRdb's copy carries only in-frame clones and drops some. V, J and clone size derive from that table, while D and trimming were established from the DNA sequence. The repertoire consists of some 700,000 clones, with around 90% occurring once and the leading ten covering over 0.2%. This clone was observed a few times. Germline V CDR1 and CDR2: MNHEY, SMNVEV (reference sequence). This CDR3 has 15 residues. Trimming left V 10 bases short and J 6 bases short, with 24 bases between.

The gene calls are TRBV27 and TRBJ1-2; TRBD1 is a possible D gene (6 bases). The sequence was collected from a woman under 30 with acute or convalescent COVID-19. The sequenced material came from peripheral blood. The CDR3 DNA reads TGTGCCACCTCGCGAGGGGGAGTGGGAAAAAATGGCTACACCTTC. Its translation is CATSRGGVGKNGYTF.